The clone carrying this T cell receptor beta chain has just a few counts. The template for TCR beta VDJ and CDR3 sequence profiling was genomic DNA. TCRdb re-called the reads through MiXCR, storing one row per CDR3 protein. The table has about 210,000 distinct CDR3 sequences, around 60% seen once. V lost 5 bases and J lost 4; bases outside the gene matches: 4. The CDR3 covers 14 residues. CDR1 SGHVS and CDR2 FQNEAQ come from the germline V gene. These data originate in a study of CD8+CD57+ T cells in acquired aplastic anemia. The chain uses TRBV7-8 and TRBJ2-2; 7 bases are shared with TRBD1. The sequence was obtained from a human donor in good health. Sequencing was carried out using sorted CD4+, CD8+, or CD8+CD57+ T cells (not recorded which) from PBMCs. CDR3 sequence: CASSLDRVTGELFF. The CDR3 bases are TGTGCCAGCAGCCTAGACAGGGTCACCGGGGAGCTGTTTTTT.